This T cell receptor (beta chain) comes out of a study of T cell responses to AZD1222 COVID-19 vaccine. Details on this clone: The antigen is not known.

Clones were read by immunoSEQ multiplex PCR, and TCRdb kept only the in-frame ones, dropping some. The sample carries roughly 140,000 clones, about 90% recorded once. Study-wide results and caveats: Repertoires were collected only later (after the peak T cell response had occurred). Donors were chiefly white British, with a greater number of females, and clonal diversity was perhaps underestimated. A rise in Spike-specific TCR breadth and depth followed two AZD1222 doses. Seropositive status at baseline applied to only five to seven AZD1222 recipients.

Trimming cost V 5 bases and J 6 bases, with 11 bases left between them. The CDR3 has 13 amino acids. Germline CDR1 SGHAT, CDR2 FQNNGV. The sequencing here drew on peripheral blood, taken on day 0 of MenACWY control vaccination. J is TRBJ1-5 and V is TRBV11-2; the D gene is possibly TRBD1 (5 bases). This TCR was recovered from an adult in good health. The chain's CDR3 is CASSEEGIQPQHF. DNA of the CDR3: TGTGCCAGCAGCGAGGAGGGGATTCAGCCCCAGCATTTT.